The sequence of this TCR beta chain was determined in a study of tumor-infiltrating lymphocytes in primary liver carcinoma. Study overall: Donors had hepatocellular carcinoma or combined HCC and intrahepatic cholangiocarcinoma.

This clonotype was counted many times. Germline DNA was also extracted, with blood RNA taken from unsorted whole blood. TCR beta cDNA was prepared out of roughly 500 ng total RNA by means of a constant-region primer. Slightly modified ARM-PCR, run as three nested multiplex PCR rounds, produced the TCR beta libraries. The first two PCR rounds, around 10 cycles each, used TRBV1-TRBV30 forward primers and a C-beta reverse primer. TCRdb re-called the multiplex PCR reads through MiXCR, storing one row per CDR3 protein. The sample lists about 330,000 distinct CDR3 sequences; roughly 61% were seen once. The CDR3 totals 13 residues. Between the trimmed V and J ends, which lost 6 bases and 0 bases, there was a span of 9 bases.

The material sequenced was peripheral blood. The chain combines TRBV12-3 or TRBV12-4 with TRBJ2-7; unclear D gene. The origin of this receptor is a man between 35 and 55 years old with primary liver carcinoma and hepatitis B virus infection. In DNA, the CDR3 is TGTGCCAGCAGGACTTCCTACTCCTACGAGCAGTACTTC. Translated, it gives CASRTSYSYEQYF.